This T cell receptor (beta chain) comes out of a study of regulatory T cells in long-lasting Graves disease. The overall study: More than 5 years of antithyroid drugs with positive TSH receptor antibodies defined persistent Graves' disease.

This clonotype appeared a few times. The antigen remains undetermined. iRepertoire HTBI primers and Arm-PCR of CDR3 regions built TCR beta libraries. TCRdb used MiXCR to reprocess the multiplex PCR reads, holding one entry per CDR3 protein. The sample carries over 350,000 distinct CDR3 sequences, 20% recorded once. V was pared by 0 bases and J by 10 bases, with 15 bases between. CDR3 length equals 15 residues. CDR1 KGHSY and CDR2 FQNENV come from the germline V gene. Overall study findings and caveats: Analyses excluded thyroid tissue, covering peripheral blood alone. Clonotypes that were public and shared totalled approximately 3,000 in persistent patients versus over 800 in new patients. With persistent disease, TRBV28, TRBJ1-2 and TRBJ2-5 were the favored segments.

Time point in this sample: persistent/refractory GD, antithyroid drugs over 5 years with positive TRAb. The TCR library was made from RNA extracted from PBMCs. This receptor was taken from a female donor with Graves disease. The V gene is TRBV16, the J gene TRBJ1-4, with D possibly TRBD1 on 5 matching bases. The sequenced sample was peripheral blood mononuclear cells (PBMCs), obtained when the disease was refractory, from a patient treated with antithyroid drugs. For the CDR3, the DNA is TGTGCCAGCAGCCAATCCGGGGGGAGAGGTGGAAAACTGTTTTTT. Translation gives CASSQSGGRGGKLFF.